A selection of T cell receptor beta chains follows, all from one sample in a study of radiotherapy plus CTLA-4 blockade in lung cancer. Method: immunoSEQ multiplex PCR; TCRdb's copy keeps in-frame clones and lacks some. The sample contains 80,000 to 95,000 clones, roughly 85% of which appear only once. The specimen was peripheral blood, collected from a patient treated with radiotherapy plus ipilimumab. The origin of the receptors is a human donor with non-small cell lung cancer that progressed on radiotherapy plus ipilimumab. Both conserved end residues are part of each CDR3. D genes are given only for firm matches. Size tells how often a clone was seen (once, few, many) or the class of an expanded clone, and some rows leave it out.

V gene	clone size	J gene	D gene	CDR3 DNA	CDR3 protein
TRBV7-2	NA	TRBJ1-4	TRBD1	TGTGCCAGCAGCCCTCGACAGGGGGCAGTGGAAAAACTGTTTTTT	CASSPRQGAVEKLFF
TRBV5-1	NA	TRBJ2-3	TRBD2	TGCGCCAGCGGTATTGGACTAGCGGGAGGCCCGGGGAATACGCAGTATTTT	CASGIGLAGGPGNTQYF
TRBV6-1	NA	TRBJ2-5	NA	TGTGCCAGCTTAAGGCGAGGGCCAGGGGAGACCCAGTACTTC	CASLRRGPGETQYF
TRBV6-5	NA	TRBJ1-2	NA	TGTGCCAGCAGTTACATGGCAGTCAGCTATGGCTACACCTTC	CASSYMAVSYGYTF
TRBV19	NA	TRBJ1-2	NA	TGTGCCAGTAGTATAGAGGATGTTAACTATGGCTACACCTTC	CASSIEDVNYGYTF
TRBV19	NA	TRBJ2-3	NA	TGTGCCAGTAGTATCCGACAGCCGAGCACAGATACGCAGTATTTT	CASSIRQPSTDTQYF
TRBV10-3	NA	TRBJ2-7	TRBD2	TGTGCCATCAGCGATAGCGGGAGGGCCGACGACGAGCAGTACTTC	CAISDSGRADDEQYF
TRBV28	NA	TRBJ2-3	TRBD2	TGTGCCAGCAGACAGACTAGCGGGAGTCTAGCAGATACGCAGTATTTT	CASRQTSGSLADTQYF
TRBV28	NA	TRBJ1-3	NA	TGTGCCAGCAGTTTCTCCCCCATGCGTGGAAACACCATATATTTT	CASSFSPMRGNTIYF
TRBV19	NA	TRBJ1-1	TRBD1	TGTGCCAGTAGCAGAGGCGGGACAGGGGGGAACACTGAAGCTTTCTTT	CASSRGGTGGNTEAFF
TRBV28	NA	TRBJ2-6	TRBD1	TGTGCCAGCAGTCCCGTGACAGGGAAAGGCTCTGGGGCCAACGTCCTGACTTTC	CASSPVTGKGSGANVLTF
TRBV30	NA	TRBJ1-3	NA	TGTGCCTGGAGAGTCTCTGGAAACACCATATATTTT	CAWRVSGNTIYF
TRBV5-1	few	TRBJ1-1	NA	TGCGCCAGCAGCTTATCTAGGGCTAACACTGAAGCTTTCTTT	CASSLSRANTEAFF
TRBV27	NA	TRBJ1-5	NA	TGTGCCAGCAGTTTCTCGGACAGTGGGCCCCAGCATTTT	CASSFSDSGPQHF
TRBV11-2	NA	TRBJ2-5	TRBD2	TGTGCCAGCAGCTTAGGGGTAGCGGGAGATCGGGAGACCCAGTACTTC	CASSLGVAGDRETQYF
TRBV10-1	NA	TRBJ2-3	TRBD2	TGCGCCAGCAGTTCAACGTCGGGACTAGGGTCAGATACGCAGTATTTT	CASSSTSGLGSDTQYF
TRBV27	NA	TRBJ1-3	NA	TGTGCCAGCGGCAGGCCCTACTCTGGAAACACCATATATTTT	CASGRPYSGNTIYF
TRBV11-3	NA	TRBJ2-3	TRBD2	TGTGCCAGCAGCTCAGGAATAGCGGGGGGAGATACGCAGTATTTT	CASSSGIAGGDTQYF
TRBV18	NA	TRBJ2-1	NA	TGTGCCAGCTCACGGAGGGCCCCTTACAATGAGCAGTTCTTC	CASSRRAPYNEQFF
TRBV5-1	few	TRBJ2-2	TRBD1	TGCGCCAGCAGCTTCGGACAGGAGAACACCGGGGAGCTGTTTTTT	CASSFGQENTGELFF
TRBV12-1	NA	TRBJ2-1	NA	TGTGCCAGCAGCCTACAAGACAATGAGCAGTTCTTC	CASSLQDNEQFF
TRBV25-1	NA	TRBJ1-5	NA	TGTGCCAGCAGTGAAACAGGGATCAATCAGCCCCAGCATTTT	CASSETGINQPQHF
TRBV6-5	NA	TRBJ2-7	TRBD1	TGTGCCAGCAGTTACGGGACAGTCTACGAGCAGTACTTC	CASSYGTVYEQYF
TRBV27	NA	TRBJ2-1	TRBD1	TGTGCCAGCGGATCCGAGGCAGGGGGTCTATACAATGAGCAGTTCTTC	CASGSEAGGLYNEQFF
TRBV5-6	NA	TRBJ1-2	TRBD1	TGTGCCAGCAGCTTGCGACAGGGTCCTAACTATGGCTACACCTTC	CASSLRQGPNYGYTF
TRBV13	NA	TRBJ2-2	NA	TGTGCCAGCAGCTTTGGGGGAGGGGAGCTGTTTTTT	CASSFGGGELFF
TRBV6-6	few	TRBJ2-5	NA	TGTGCCAGCAGTTACTCGAACATCGTGTACCAAGAGACCCAGTACTTC	CASSYSNIVYQETQYF
TRBV5-6	NA	TRBJ1-5	NA	TGTGCCAGCAGCTTGTCAGGAAATCAGCCCCAGCATTTT	CASSLSGNQPQHF
TRBV5-1	NA	TRBJ2-3	TRBD1	TGCGCCAGCAGCTTCCCGGGACAGGAAAGAGCGAAGACCACAGATACGCAGTATTTT	CASSFPGQERAKTTDTQYF
TRBV5-1	NA	TRBJ2-2	NA	TGCGCCAGCAGCCGGACTGGGGCAGGCACCGGGGAGCTGTTTTTT	CASSRTGAGTGELFF
TRBV19	NA	TRBJ1-1	NA	TGTGCCAGTGGGAACACTGAAGCTTTCTTT	CASGNTEAFF
TRBV6-5	NA	TRBJ2-1	TRBD2	TGTGCCAGCAGTTACTCTGGGACTAGCTCCTACAATGAGCAGTTCTTC	CASSYSGTSSYNEQFF
TRBV11-2	NA	TRBJ2-2	NA	TGTGCCAGCAGCTACCCCGTGGGGGGGAACACCGGGGAGCTGTTTTTT	CASSYPVGGNTGELFF
TRBV2	few	TRBJ2-3	TRBD2	TGTGCCAGCAGTGTCCCTAGACTAGCGACTAGCACAGATACGCAGTATTTT	CASSVPRLATSTDTQYF
TRBV6-1	NA	TRBJ2-1	TRBD2	TGTGCCAGCAGTGAAGCCTGGCGGACTAGCGGGAGTATTTGGCCAAACTATGAGCAGTTCTTC	CASSEAWRTSGSIWPNYEQFF
TRBV5-5	NA	TRBJ2-7	NA	TGTGCCAGTCAGACCGGGACATCCCACGAGCAGTACTTC	CASQTGTSHEQYF
TRBV9	NA	TRBJ2-3	TRBD2	TGTGCCAGCGCGGGACTAGCGGGAGGTTTTAGCCCAGATACGCAGTATTTT	CASAGLAGGFSPDTQYF
TRBV6-1	NA	TRBJ1-5	NA	TGTGCCAGCAGCGGCGTAGGCCACAATCAGCCCCAGCATTTT	CASSGVGHNQPQHF
TRBV9	NA	TRBJ2-2	TRBD1	TGTGCCAGCAGCGTCAAGACAGGGTTTGCCACCGGGGAGCTGTTTTTT	CASSVKTGFATGELFF
TRBV29-1	NA	TRBJ2-1	NA	TGCAGCGTTCACAGGCCACGCGCCTTCTACAATGAGCAGTTCTTC	CSVHRPRAFYNEQFF
TRBV6-1	NA	TRBJ2-1	NA	TGTGCCACCCGTGTCGGGGGCTGGGGTGAGCAGTTCTTC	CATRVGGWGEQFF
TRBV4-2	NA	TRBJ2-1	TRBD2	TGTGCCAGCAGCCAATCGGGACTAGCCAATTCTCATGAGCAGTTCTTC	CASSQSGLANSHEQFF
TRBV2	NA	TRBJ2-1	TRBD2	TGTGCCACCAGAAGCGGGAGAGGGTACAATGAGCAGTTCTTC	CATRSGRGYNEQFF
TRBV12-5	NA	TRBJ2-5	TRBD2	TGTGCTAGTGGTACCGGGACTAGCGGCTACCAAGAGACCCAGTACTTC	CASGTGTSGYQETQYF
TRBV25-1	NA	TRBJ2-1	TRBD2	TGTGCCAGCAGTGATATGCGGGAGGGCCGACGGCAGTTCTTC	CASSDMREGRRQFF
TRBV10-3	NA	TRBJ2-5	NA	TGTGCCATCAGTGAGCAAGCGACGGACTTCCCAGAGACCCAGTACTTC	CAISEQATDFPETQYF
TRBV29-1	NA	TRBJ2-1	NA	TGCAGCGTTGGCGGGATACCGGGACACGTATACAATGAGCAGTTCTTC	CSVGGIPGHVYNEQFF
TRBV6-6	NA	TRBJ2-5	NA	TGTGCCAGCAGTTACTCAGGTTCCTCGGCGGAGACCCAGTACTTC	CASSYSGSSAETQYF
TRBV5-1	NA	TRBJ1-4	NA	TGCGCCAGCAGCCCGGACGAGGGGGGCGTCGGAAAACTGTTTTTT	CASSPDEGGVGKLFF
TRBV9	NA	TRBJ2-1	NA	TGTGCCAGCAGCGTAGGTCCAAGGGTCACTAATGAGCAGTTCTTC	CASSVGPRVTNEQFF
TRBV5-1	NA	TRBJ1-4	NA	TGCGCCAGCAGGTTGTTCTGGGGGAATAATGAAAAACTGTTTTTT	CASRLFWGNNEKLFF
TRBV20-1	NA	TRBJ2-5	NA	TGCAGTGCTACCATTGAGGCCCAGTACTTC	CSATIEAQYF
TRBV11-1	few	TRBJ2-2	TRBD2	TGTGCCAGCAGCTTCGGTAGCGGGAGCACCGGGGAGCTGTTTTTT	CASSFGSGSTGELFF
TRBV23-1	NA	TRBJ1-2	NA	TGCGCCAGCGCCCCGAGGACCTACGCTCATGGCTACACCTTC	CASAPRTYAHGYTF
TRBV2	NA	TRBJ2-3	NA	TGTGCCAGCAGTGAGCAGAGCACTAGCACAGATACGCAGTATTTT	CASSEQSTSTDTQYF
TRBV28	once	TRBJ1-2	NA	TGTGCCAGCAGTTTTGATCGCCTTAACTATGGCTACACCTTC	CASSFDRLNYGYTF